These 7 T cell receptor beta chains share one sample of origin, sequenced in a study of T cell clonotyping in hematopoietic cell transplantation. TCRdb keeps only in-frame clones here, not all; method: immunoSEQ multiplex PCR. The repertoire has some 2,100 clones, approximately 79% of them found once; the top ten carry 25% to 35%. Specimen: peripheral blood mononuclear cells, collected 30 days after allogeneic stem cell transplant. Source of these receptors: a male patient aged 45-59 years who had an allogeneic stem cell transplant from an unrelated donor, so the T cells may come from the graft donor. Some clones in this sample may be carry-over from other donors' samples.

CDR3 loop: CASSDLVRYEQYF. CDR3 bases: TGTGCCAGCAGTGACCTAGTACGTTACGAGCAGTACTTC. The chain uses TRBV2 and TRBJ2-7; D not resolved. This CDR3 spans 13 amino acids. The germline CDR1 and CDR2 sequences are SNHLY and FYNNEI. The V end lost 3 bases, the J end lost 4 bases, and 10 bases lay between the germline ends.

The CDR3 nucleotides read TGCAGCGTTGAAGTCAACAGGGGCTACACCTTC. It codes for CSVEVNRGYTF. The genes are TRBV29-1 and TRBJ1-2, with D perhaps matching TRBD1 (5 bases). The germline gives CDR1 SQVTM, CDR2 ANQGSEA. V was trimmed by 1 base and J by 8 bases, leaving 8 bases between them. There are 11 residues in the CDR3.

The rearrangement links TRBV11-3 to TRBJ2-1, with a weak D call TRBD2 (6 bases). The germline V and J ends were trimmed by 1 base and 8 bases, with 15 bases remaining between them. Germline V gene sequence: CDR1 SGHNT, CDR2 YENEEA. This CDR3 region has 15 residues. The DNA of the CDR3 is TGTGCCAGCAGCTTAGCCGGAGGGATCGTTCATGAGCAGTTCTTC. Amino acid sequence: CASSLAGGIVHEQFF. Combining the CDR3 with reference TRBV11-3 and TRBJ2-1 gives the whole variable domain EAGVVQSPRYKIIEKKQPVAFWCNPISGHNTLYWYLQNLGQGPELLIRYENEEAVDDSQLPKDRFSAERLKGVDSTLKIQPAELGDSAVYLCASSLAGGIVHEQFFGPGTRLTVL.

This chain's CDR3 is CASSTPGGGYGYTF. Here the CDR3 DNA reads TGTGCCAGCAGCACCCCAGGGGGCGGCTATGGCTACACCTTC. The gene calls are TRBV6-5 and TRBJ1-2, with 8 bases aligning to TRBD1. The J segment lost 4 bases and the V segment lost 6 bases, leaving 7 bases of the junction unmatched. This CDR3 is 14 amino acids long. Germline CDR1 MNHEY, CDR2 SVGAGI.

The CDR3 reads CASSQGKEYNEQFF. For the CDR3, the DNA is TGCGCCAGCAGCCAAGGGAAAGAATACAATGAGCAGTTCTTC. The chain has TRBV4-3 and TRBJ2-1; D gene unclear. Trimming left V 1 base short and J 4 bases short, with 8 bases between. CDR3 length: 14 amino acids. Looked up from germline, CDR1 is LGHNA and CDR2 is YSLEER.

By share of the sample, this clone is large. This chain uses TRBV6-1 with TRBJ1-2; D possibly corresponds to TRBD1 (6 bases). The CDR3 extends over 13 amino acids. V was clipped by 5 bases and J by 2 bases, with 9 bases between them. CDR1 MNHNS and CDR2 SASEGT come from the germline V gene. DNA of the CDR3: TGTGCCAGCAGTCAGGGGATCAACTATGGCTACACCTTC. Translation: CASSQGINYGYTF.

This chain joins TRBV1 and TRBJ2-6; the table calls TRBD1, which could not be checked here. TRBV1 is assigned pseudogene status. The CDR3 length is 15 residues. The CDR3 DNA is TGCACCAGCAGTCGTCCACAAAGTCGGGCCAACGTCCTGACTTTC. Protein: CTSSRPQSRANVLTF.